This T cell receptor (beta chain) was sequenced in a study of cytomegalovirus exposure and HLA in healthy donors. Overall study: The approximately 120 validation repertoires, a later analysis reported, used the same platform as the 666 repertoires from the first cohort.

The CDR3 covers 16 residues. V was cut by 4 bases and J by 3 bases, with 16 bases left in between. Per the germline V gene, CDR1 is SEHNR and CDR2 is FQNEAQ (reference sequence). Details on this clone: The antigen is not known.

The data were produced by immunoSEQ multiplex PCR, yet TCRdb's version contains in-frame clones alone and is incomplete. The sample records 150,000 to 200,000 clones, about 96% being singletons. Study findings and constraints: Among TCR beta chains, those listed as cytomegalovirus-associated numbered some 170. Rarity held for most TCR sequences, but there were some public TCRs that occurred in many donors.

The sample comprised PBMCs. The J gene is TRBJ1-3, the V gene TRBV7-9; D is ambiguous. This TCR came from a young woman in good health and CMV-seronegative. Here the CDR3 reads CASSSTPPGSGNTIYF. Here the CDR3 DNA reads TGTGCCAGCAGCTCAACCCCCCCGGGGAGTGGAAACACCATATATTTT.